This T cell receptor beta chain was obtained from a study of blood T cell repertoires in COVID-19. Study-level background: T cells, B-cell-depleted T cells, or PBMCs supplied cDNA or gDNA.

Trimming cost V 8 bases and J 5 bases; bases outside gene matches: 5. The CDR3 spans 13 residues. Germline CDR1 and CDR2: SGHVS and FNYEAQ. Assay used: immunoSEQ multiplex PCR; TCRdb lists only in-frame clones, some missing. The sample has around 130,000 clones; 80% to 90% are singletons. The chain employs TRBV7-6 and TRBJ2-7; 11 bases align to TRBD2. Sequenced material: PBMCs or T cells enriched from blood (not recorded which). The TCR comes from a man in his forties or fifties with acute COVID-19. The CDR3 spells CASSGTSGHEQYF. Written as DNA, the CDR3 is TGTGCCAGCTCCGGGACTAGCGGTCACGAGCAGTACTTC.